Following are 8 T cell receptor beta chains from one sample sequenced in a study. TCRdb called the 5' RACE reads again in MiXCR, with one record for every CDR3 protein. This table has about 62,000 distinct CDR3 sequences, 25% to 30% appearing once. The source material was tumor-infiltrating naive CD4+ T cells sorted from the breast tumor. Subset specified: naive CD4+ T cells, CD4+CD45RA+CD25-. These receptors originate from a female donor with breast cancer.

The gene calls are TRBV7-3 and TRBJ2-1; 8 nucleotides agree with TRBD2. Germline V gene data show CDR1 as SGHTA and CDR2 as FQGTGA. V lost 5 bases and J lost 0; bases outside the gene matches: 3. The CDR3 has 15 residues. The CDR3 DNA follows: TGTGCCAGCAGCCCGGGACTAGGCTCCTACAATGAGCAGTTCTTC. This sequence encodes CASSPGLGSYNEQFF.

This clonotype was counted between two and nine times. The rearrangement joins TRBV12-3 or TRBV12-4 to TRBJ1-1; TRBD1 agrees at 10 bases. The CDR3 consists of 15 residues. V shed 5 bases, J shed 4 bases, and the junction held 7 bases outside the gene matches. CDR3 loop: CASSRPGQGTTEAFF. DNA for the CDR3: TGTGCCAGCAGTCGTCCGGGACAGGGGACCACTGAAGCTTTCTTT.

The chain couples TRBV9 to TRBJ2-6; TRBD2 matches 11 bases. The CDR3 has 18 residues. Germline CDR1 and CDR2: SGDLS and YYNGEE. V was pared by 4 bases and J by 2 bases, with 8 bases of the junction left unmatched. The CDR3 DNA sequence: TGTGCCAGCAGCCCCGAACTAGCGGGAGTAACTGGGGCCAACGTCCTGACTTTC. Residues: CASSPELAGVTGANVLTF.

This chain uses TRBV5-1 with TRBJ2-3; D not resolved. V lost 1 base and J lost 0, with 6 bases in between. The germline V gene has CDR1 SGHRS and CDR2 YFSETQ. The CDR3 totals 14 residues. Written as DNA, the CDR3 is TGCGCCAGCAGCTTGCAAAGAAGCACAGATACGCAGTATTTT. Its translation: CASSLQRSTDTQYF.

This clonotype is medium-sized. This rearrangement joins TRBV6-6 to TRBJ2-1; 7 positions agree with TRBD1. Germline V gene data show CDR1 as MNHNY and CDR2 as SVGAGI (reference sequence). CDR3 length: 13 residues. The V and J ends lost 5 bases and 4 bases, in that order; junction bases with no gene match: 2. The CDR3 DNA reads TGTGCCAGCAGTCAGGGACAGTACAATGAGCAGTTCTTC. Translation gives CASSQGQYNEQFF.

This clonotype appeared a single time. A much bigger clone sits one base away, suggesting this may be a read error. The V and J genes are TRBV5-1 and TRBJ2-1, with 10 bases that match TRBD2. The CDR3 runs 16 residues. The germline CDR1 and CDR2 sequences are SGHRS and YFSETQ. CDR3 in amino acids: CASSLTLAGGGNGQFF. DNA of the CDR3: TGCGCCAGCAGTTTGACCTTAGCGGGAGGTGGAAATGGGCAGTTCTTC.

Turning to this clonotype: The CDR3 does not close with the conserved phenylalanine or tryptophan, likely indicating a read error. The rearrangement joins TRBV7-9 to TRBJ1-1, with D possibly TRBD1 on 5 matching bases. Trimming cost V 1 base and J 2 bases, with 8 bases left between them. The length of the CDR3 is 14 residues. The V gene's germline CDR1 is SEHNR and CDR2 FQNEAQ (reference sequence). CDR3: CASSLGGGNTEAFS. In DNA form, the CDR3 reads TGTGCCAGCAGCTTAGGCGGGGGAAACACTGAAGCTTTCTCT.

In regard to this clonotype: The junction shows a germline mismatch at one end, possibly a read error. The chain employs TRBV20-1 and TRBJ1-6; D may be TRBD1 (5 bases). CDR1 is DFQATT and CDR2 is SNEGSKA in the germline V gene (reference sequence). This CDR3 spans 15 amino acids. The CDR3 bases are TGCAGTGCACAGGACCCGGGACTTTCGAATTCTCCCCTCCACTTC. This sequence encodes CSAQDPGLSNSPLHF.